This is a list of T cell receptor beta chains from one sample in a study of cytomegalovirus exposure and HLA in healthy donors. The table came from immunoSEQ multiplex PCR; TCRdb's copy has only in-frame clones and leaves some out. The listing records tens of thousands of clones. The sample was PBMCs. These receptors all come from a woman aged 40 to 50 in good health and CMV-seronegative. The CDR3 runs from the conserved cysteine through the conserved F or W. The D gene is left open where the match is weak.

CDR3 protein,CDR3 DNA,J gene,D gene,V gene
CASSGGTGGTEAFF,TGTGCCAGTAGTGGGGGGACAGGGGGCACTGAAGCTTTCTTT,TRBJ1-1,TRBD1,TRBV19
CAWSPPVGDTEAFF,TGTGCCTGGTCCCCCCCCGTCGGGGACACTGAAGCTTTCTTT,TRBJ1-1,NA,TRBV30
CASSPGQPGDEQFF,TGTGCCAGCAGCCCAGGGCAACCGGGCGATGAGCAGTTCTTC,TRBJ2-1,NA,TRBV4-2
CASSSFQAGEPEQYF,TGTGCCAGCAGCTCTTTTCAAGCGGGAGAACCCGAGCAGTACTTC,TRBJ2-7,TRBD2,TRBV4-2
CASSSFGGGLEQYF,TGTGCCAGCAGCTCTTTTGGGGGCGGCTTAGAGCAGTACTTC,TRBJ2-7,NA,TRBV7-2
CASSLLGGVNQPQHF,TGCGCCAGCAGCTTGTTGGGGGGAGTTAATCAGCCCCAGCATTTT,TRBJ1-5,NA,TRBV5-1
CASLPVGGATGELFF,TGCGCCAGCCTCCCGGTGGGGGGAGCTACCGGGGAGCTGTTTTTT,TRBJ2-2,NA,TRBV5-1
CATSRGQGGAQDTQYF,TGTGCCACCAGCAGGGGTCAAGGGGGGGCCCAAGATACGCAGTATTTT,TRBJ2-3,NA,TRBV15
CASSLGRGLGYTF,TGTGCCAGCAGCTTGGGCAGGGGGCTAGGCTACACCTTC,TRBJ1-2,TRBD1,TRBV5-6
CAFGTGGEKLFF,TGTGCCTTTGGGACAGGGGGCGAAAAACTGTTTTTT,TRBJ1-4,TRBD1,TRBV30
CASSLVGTGVDEQYF,TGTGCCAGCAGCTTAGTTGGGACAGGGGTCGACGAGCAGTACTTC,TRBJ2-7,TRBD1,TRBV7-6
CASSQDPNERGETQYF,TGTGCCAGCAGCCAAGATCCGAACGAACGAGGAGAGACCCAGTACTTC,TRBJ2-5,NA,TRBV14
CASSETGLGVNSPLHF,TGTGCCAGCAGTGAGACAGGGTTGGGCGTTAATTCACCCCTCCACTTT,TRBJ1-6,TRBD1,TRBV25-1
CASSLAASGSTGELFF,TGTGCCAGCAGCTTAGCTGCTAGCGGGTCGACCGGGGAGCTGTTTTTT,TRBJ2-2,TRBD2,TRBV7-8
CASDDPGLQGGYTF,TGCGCCAGCGACGATCCGGGACTTCAAGGGGGCTACACCTTC,TRBJ1-2,NA,TRBV5-1
CASSMVHTGVWENLFNYGYTF,TGTGCCAGTAGTATGGTCCATACCGGGGTTTGGGAGAACCTTTTCAACTATGGCTACACCTTC,TRBJ1-2,NA,TRBV19
CASSRNRGESEQYF,TGTGCCAGTAGCAGAAACCGAGGTGAAAGCGAGCAGTACTTC,TRBJ2-7,NA,TRBV19
CASSLRRLDRGLRNYGYTF,TGTGCCAGCAGCTTAAGGAGGTTGGACAGGGGGCTTAGGAACTATGGCTACACCTTC,TRBJ1-2,TRBD1,TRBV7-4
CASSQSSGGGYTEAFF,TGTGCCAGCAGCCAATCGTCCGGGGGAGGGTACACTGAAGCTTTCTTT,TRBJ1-1,NA,TRBV16
CASSPSGLAGGGQYF,TGTGCCAGCAGCCCTTCTGGGCTAGCGGGAGGTGGCCAGTACTTC,TRBJ2-7,TRBD2,TRBV9
CASSVQLNTEAFF,TGTGCCAGCAGCGTACAATTGAACACTGAAGCTTTCTTT,TRBJ1-1,NA,TRBV9
CASSYQRDGYNSPLHF,TGCGCCAGCAGCTACCAGCGGGACGGTTATAATTCACCCCTCCACTTT,TRBJ1-6,NA,TRBV5-1
CSVETGGVADTQYF,TGCAGCGTTGAAACCGGAGGGGTTGCAGATACGCAGTATTTT,TRBJ2-3,NA,TRBV29-1
CASRPGQGAGGANVLTF,TGCGCCAGCAGGCCGGGACAGGGGGCAGGTGGGGCCAACGTCCTGACTTTC,TRBJ2-6,TRBD1,TRBV4-1
CASSKAGGTYTEAFF,TGTGCCAGTAGTAAGGCCGGAGGGACGTATACTGAAGCTTTCTTT,TRBJ1-1,NA,TRBV19
CASSPNPAGGTDTQYF,TGTGCCAGCTCACCAAATCCGGCGGGGGGCACAGATACGCAGTATTTT,TRBJ2-3,TRBD2,TRBV18